This T cell receptor (beta chain) was retrieved from a study of cytomegalovirus exposure and HLA in healthy donors. There are a few counts of this clone. Produced via immunoSEQ multiplex PCR; TCRdb's table is partial and in-frame only. The sample has some 140,000 clones; around 88% are singletons. The CDR3 loop spans 13 amino acids. The germline gives CDR1 MDHEN, CDR2 SYDVKM. Deletions cut 2 bases from V and 7 bases from J, with 12 bases between. Sequenced sample: PBMCs. The V gene is TRBV28, the J gene TRBJ2-7; D may be TRBD1 (6 bases). This clonotype was sampled from a man younger than 30 in good health and CMV-seropositive. In DNA form, the CDR3 reads TGTGCCAGCAGTTTAGACAGGATTAGGGAGCAGTACTTC. Encoded protein: CASSLDRIREQYF.